These T cell receptor beta chains were read from a single sample in a study of shared clonotypes between healthy human individuals. Sequenced by immunoSEQ multiplex PCR; TCRdb stores in-frame clones only, minus some. The table records more than 2 million clones, 90% to 95% of them present only once. Specimen: naive CD8+ T cells from PBMCs. The receptors come from a man younger than 30 in good health. Some clones in this sample may be carry-over from other donors' samples. The CDR3 runs from the conserved cysteine through the conserved F or W. A D gene is named only where the DNA matches it firmly. For some rows the clone size is stated as once, few or many, or as a class when expanded; others skip it.

clone_size	d_call	j_call	v_call	cdr3_aa	cdr3_nt
once	-	TRBJ2-7	TRBV9	CASSVRAGSYEQYF	TGTGCCAGCAGCGTTCGGGCGGGCTCCTACGAGCAGTACTTC
-	-	TRBJ1-1	TRBV7-9	CASSSGGTEAFF	TGTGCCAGCAGCTCCGGAGGGACTGAAGCTTTCTTT
-	TRBD1	TRBJ2-7	TRBV27	CASSLVGTGAYEQYF	TGTGCCAGCAGTTTAGTTGGGACAGGGGCCTACGAGCAGTACTTC
-	TRBD1	TRBJ2-7	TRBV7-9	CASSPDRDHEQYF	TGTGCCAGCAGCCCGGACAGGGACCACGAGCAGTACTTC
once	-	TRBJ2-2	TRBV9	CASSSGGGTGAGELFF	TGTGCCAGCAGCTCCGGCGGTGGGACGGGTGCCGGGGAGCTGTTTTTT
-	-	TRBJ2-2	TRBV25-1	CASTAGAPGTGELFF	TGTGCCAGCACCGCGGGGGCACCGGGCACCGGGGAGCTGTTTTTT
-	TRBD1	TRBJ2-3	TRBV11-2	CASSFRDRVLDTQYF	TGTGCCAGCAGCTTCCGGGACAGGGTGTTAGATACGCAGTATTTT
-	-	TRBJ2-7	TRBV9	CASSVGTGSSYEQYF	TGTGCCAGCAGCGTCGGGACTGGGAGCTCCTACGAGCAGTACTTC
-	-	TRBJ1-4	TRBV19	CASSARPRGSNEKLFF	TGTGCCAGTAGTGCCCGCCCGCGGGGGTCTAATGAAAAACTGTTTTTT
-	TRBD1	TRBJ2-7	TRBV2	CASIWDRADEQYF	TGTGCCAGCATATGGGACAGGGCGGACGAGCAGTACTTC
once	-	TRBJ2-2	TRBV5-5	CASSSIPGAGTGELFF	TGTGCCAGCAGCTCCATCCCGGGGGCGGGCACCGGGGAGCTGTTTTTT
-	TRBD2	TRBJ2-5	TRBV13	CASSSTSGRLQETQYF	TGTGCCAGCAGCTCGACTAGCGGGAGGCTACAAGAGACCCAGTACTTC
-	TRBD2	TRBJ2-2	TRBV28	CASSLADTSGDTTGELFF	TGTGCCAGCAGTTTGGCCGACACTAGCGGTGACACCACCGGGGAGCTGTTTTTT
once	-	TRBJ2-1	TRBV9	CASSVELGSWNEQFF	TGTGCCAGCAGCGTAGAATTAGGGTCTTGGAATGAGCAGTTCTTC